The rows below give T cell receptor beta chains drawn from one sample of a study of patients and donors after allogeneic stem cell transplantation. One entry per CDR3 protein, called by TCRdb with MiXCR from the RT-PCR reads. The sample lists around 23,000 distinct CDR3 sequences, approximately 43% occurring once. The sequencing sample was made of blood, either unsorted or a sorted T cell fraction (not recorded which). The origin of the receptors is a human donor who was either an allogeneic HSCT recipient or a stem cell or donor lymphocyte infusion donor (not recorded which). It is not recorded whose cells these are; they may come from a transplant donor. Each CDR3 is given with its conserved first and last residue. A D gene is named only where the DNA matches it firmly. The size entry is marked missing in some rows and otherwise reads once, few, many or a size class.

j_gene	d_gene	v_gene	abundance	CDR3aa	CDR3nt
TRBJ2-3	.	TRBV12-3/TRBV12-4	.	CASSPLAPTDTQYF	TGTGCCAGCAGCCCACTAGCCCCTACAGATACGCAGTATTTT
TRBJ1-2	.	TRBV10-3	many	CAISKDGNYGYTF	TGTGCCATCAGCAAGGACGGAAACTATGGCTACACCTTC
TRBJ1-2	.	TRBV4-1	few	CASSQPIRDTGGYTF	TGCGCCAGCAGCCAACCTATCCGGGACACGGGAGGCTACACCTTC
TRBJ2-1	.	TRBV4-2	few	CASSQEGSANRNNEQFF	TGTGCCAGCAGCCAAGAGGGGAGCGCAAACAGAAACAATGAGCAGTTCTTC
TRBJ2-3	TRBD1	TRBV11-2	.	CASSYAGTDTDTQYF	TGTGCCAGCAGCTATGCCGGGACAGACACAGATACGCAGTATTTT
TRBJ1-4	.	TRBV7-9	.	CASIGTANEKLFF	TGTGCCAGCATCGGGACGGCGAATGAAAAACTGTTTTTT
TRBJ2-1	.	TRBV20-1	.	CSARAGVGSYNEQFF	TGCAGTGCTAGAGCGGGGGTGGGCTCCTACAATGAGCAGTTCTTC
TRBJ2-1	.	TRBV9	few	CASSTRHFAYNEQFF	TGTGCCAGCAGCACCCGGCACTTTGCCTACAATGAGCAGTTCTTC
TRBJ1-1	.	TRBV4-2	.	CASSQEIRGETEAFF	TGTGCCAGCAGCCAAGAGATCAGGGGTGAAACTGAAGCTTTCTTT
TRBJ1-5	.	TRBV5-1	many	CASSLGLRQGNQPQHF	TGCGCCAGCAGCTTGGGGCTTCGGCAGGGCAATCAGCCCCAGCATTTT